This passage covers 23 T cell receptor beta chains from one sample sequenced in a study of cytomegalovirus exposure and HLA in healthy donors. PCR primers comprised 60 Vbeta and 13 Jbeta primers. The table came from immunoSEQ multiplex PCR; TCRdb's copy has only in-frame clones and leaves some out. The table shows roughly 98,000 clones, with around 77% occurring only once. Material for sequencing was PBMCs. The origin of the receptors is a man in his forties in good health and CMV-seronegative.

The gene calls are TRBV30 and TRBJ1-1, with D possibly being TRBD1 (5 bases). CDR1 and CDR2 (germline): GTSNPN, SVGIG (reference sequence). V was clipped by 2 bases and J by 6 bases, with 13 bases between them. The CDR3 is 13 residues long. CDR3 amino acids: CAWSRGDGAEAFF. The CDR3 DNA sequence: TGTGCCTGGAGTAGGGGTGATGGGGCTGAAGCTTTCTTT.

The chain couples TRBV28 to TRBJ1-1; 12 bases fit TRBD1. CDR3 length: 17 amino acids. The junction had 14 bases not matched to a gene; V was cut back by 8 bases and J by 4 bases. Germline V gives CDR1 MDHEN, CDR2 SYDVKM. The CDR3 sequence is CASGLPGQGAVGTEAFF. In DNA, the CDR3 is TGTGCCAGCGGGCTGCCGGGACAGGGGGCTGTCGGCACTGAAGCTTTCTTT. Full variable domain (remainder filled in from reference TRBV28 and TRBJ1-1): DVKVTQSSRYLVKRTGEKVFLECVQDMDHENMFWYRQDPGLGLRLIYFSYDVKMKEKGDIPEGYSVSREKKERFSLILESASTNQTSMYLCASGLPGQGAVGTEAFFGQGTRLTVV.

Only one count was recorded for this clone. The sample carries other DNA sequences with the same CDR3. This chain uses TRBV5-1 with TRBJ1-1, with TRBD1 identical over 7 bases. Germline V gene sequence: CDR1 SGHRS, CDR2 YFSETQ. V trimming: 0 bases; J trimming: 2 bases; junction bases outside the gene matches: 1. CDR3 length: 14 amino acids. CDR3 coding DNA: TGCGCCAGCAGCTTGGACAGGGGAAACACTGAAGCTTTCTTT. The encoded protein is CASSLDRGNTEAFF.

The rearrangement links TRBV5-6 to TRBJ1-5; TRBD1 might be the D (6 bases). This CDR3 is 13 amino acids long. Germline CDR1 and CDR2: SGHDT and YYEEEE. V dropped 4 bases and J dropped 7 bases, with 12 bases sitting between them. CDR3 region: CASSPTGEQPQHF. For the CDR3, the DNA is TGTGCCAGCAGCCCGACAGGAGAACAGCCCCAGCATTTT.

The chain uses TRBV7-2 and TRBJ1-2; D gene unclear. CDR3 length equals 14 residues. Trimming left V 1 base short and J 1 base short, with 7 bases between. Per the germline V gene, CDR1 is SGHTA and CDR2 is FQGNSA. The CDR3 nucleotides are TGTGCCAGCAGCTTAGACAGATATAACTATGGCTACACCTTC. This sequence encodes CASSLDRYNYGYTF.

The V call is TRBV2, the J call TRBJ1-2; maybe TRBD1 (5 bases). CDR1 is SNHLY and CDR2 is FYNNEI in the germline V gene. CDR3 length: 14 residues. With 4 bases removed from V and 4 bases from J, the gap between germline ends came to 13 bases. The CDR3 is CASSVKGEVYGYTF. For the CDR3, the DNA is TGTGCCAGCAGTGTAAAAGGGGAAGTCTATGGCTACACCTTC.

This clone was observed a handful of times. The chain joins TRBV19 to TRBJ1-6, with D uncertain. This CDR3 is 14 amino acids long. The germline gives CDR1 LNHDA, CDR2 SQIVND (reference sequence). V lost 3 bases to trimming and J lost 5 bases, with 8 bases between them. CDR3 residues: CASSIAVNNSPLHF. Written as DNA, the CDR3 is TGTGCCAGTAGTATCGCGGTAAATAATTCACCCCTCCACTTT.

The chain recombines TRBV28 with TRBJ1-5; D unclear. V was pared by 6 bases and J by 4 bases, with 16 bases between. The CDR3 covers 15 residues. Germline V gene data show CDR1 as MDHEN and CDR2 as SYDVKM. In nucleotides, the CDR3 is TGTGCCAGCAGACCTCCACGGGGAGGGAATCAGCCCCAGCATTTT. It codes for CASRPPRGGNQPQHF.

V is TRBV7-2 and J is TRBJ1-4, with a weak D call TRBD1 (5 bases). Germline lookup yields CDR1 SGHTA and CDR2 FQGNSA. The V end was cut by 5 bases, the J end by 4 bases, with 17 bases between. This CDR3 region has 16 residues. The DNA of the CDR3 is TGTGCCAGCAGCCCCGAGTGGGGGAGGGGTAATGAAAAACTGTTTTTT. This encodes CASSPEWGRGNEKLFF.

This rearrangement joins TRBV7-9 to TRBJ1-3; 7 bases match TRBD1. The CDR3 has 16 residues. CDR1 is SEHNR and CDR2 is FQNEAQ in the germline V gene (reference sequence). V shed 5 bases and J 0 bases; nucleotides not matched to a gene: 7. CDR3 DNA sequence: TGTGCCAGCAGCAGTTTACAGGGGAGCTCTGGAAACACCATATATTTT. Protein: CASSSLQGSSGNTIYF. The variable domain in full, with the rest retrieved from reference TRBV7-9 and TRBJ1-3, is DTGVSQNPRHKITKRGQNVTFRCDPISEHNRLYWYRQTLGQGPEFLTYFQNEAQLEKSRLLSDRFSAERPKGSFSTLEIQRTEQGDSAMYLCASSSLQGSSGNTIYFGEGSWLTVV.

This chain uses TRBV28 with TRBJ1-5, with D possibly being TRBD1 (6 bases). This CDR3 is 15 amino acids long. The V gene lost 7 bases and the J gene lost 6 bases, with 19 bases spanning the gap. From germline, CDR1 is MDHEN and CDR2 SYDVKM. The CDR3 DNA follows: TGTGCCAGCACTCCCCTCCGGGGGGCGAGTCAGCCCCAGCATTTT. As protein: CASTPLRGASQPQHF.

CDR3 sequence reads: CASSFERGRADTQYF. The CDR3 DNA is TGTGCCAGCAGCTTCGAGCGGGGGAGGGCAGATACGCAGTATTTT. This chain connects TRBV7-9 to TRBJ2-3, with TRBD2 matching 8 bases. The CDR3 has 15 amino acids. The junction had 6 bases not matched to a gene; V was cut back by 3 bases and J by 4 bases. Germline assignment: CDR1 SEHNR and CDR2 FQNEAQ (reference sequence).

CDR3 coding DNA: TGCGCCAGCAGCTTTAAGGGGGCTGGCACAGATACGCAGTATTTT. It codes for CASSFKGAGTDTQYF. The rearrangement joins TRBV5-1 to TRBJ2-3; 7 bases are shared with TRBD1. This CDR3 contains 15 residues. Germline lookup yields CDR1 SGHRS and CDR2 YFSETQ. V lost 2 bases to trimming and J lost 1 base; unmatched junction nucleotides: 4.

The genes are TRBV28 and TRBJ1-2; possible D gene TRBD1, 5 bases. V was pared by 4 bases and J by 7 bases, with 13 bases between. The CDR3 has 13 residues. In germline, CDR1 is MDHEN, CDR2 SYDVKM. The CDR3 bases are TGTGCCAGCAGTTCATCGGGGGGTAGTGGCTACACCTTC. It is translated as CASSSSGGSGYTF.

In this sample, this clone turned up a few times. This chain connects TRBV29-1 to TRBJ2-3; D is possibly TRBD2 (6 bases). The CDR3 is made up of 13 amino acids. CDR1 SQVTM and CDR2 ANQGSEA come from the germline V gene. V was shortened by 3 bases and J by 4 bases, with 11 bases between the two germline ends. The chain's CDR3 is CSVDAGPADTQYF. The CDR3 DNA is TGCAGCGTTGATGCGGGACCCGCAGATACGCAGTATTTT.

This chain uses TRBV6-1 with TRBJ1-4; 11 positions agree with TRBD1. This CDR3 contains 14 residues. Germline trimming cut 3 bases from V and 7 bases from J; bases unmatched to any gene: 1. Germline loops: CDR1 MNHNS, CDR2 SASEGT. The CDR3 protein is CASSDGTGGEKLFF. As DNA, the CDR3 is TGTGCCAGCAGTGACGGGACAGGGGGTGAAAAACTGTTTTTT.

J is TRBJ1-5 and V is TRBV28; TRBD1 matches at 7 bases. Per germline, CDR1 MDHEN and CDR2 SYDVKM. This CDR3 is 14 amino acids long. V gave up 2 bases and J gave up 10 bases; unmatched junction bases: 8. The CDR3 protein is CASSLPGQLSPQHF. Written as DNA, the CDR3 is TGTGCCAGCAGTTTACCGGGACAGCTCTCTCCCCAGCATTTT.

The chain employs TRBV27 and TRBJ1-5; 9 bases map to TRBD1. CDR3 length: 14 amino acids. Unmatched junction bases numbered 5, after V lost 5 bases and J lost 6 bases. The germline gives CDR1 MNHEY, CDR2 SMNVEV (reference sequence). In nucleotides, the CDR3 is TGTGCCAGCAGTAACGGACAGGGGACTCAGCCCCAGCATTTT. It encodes CASSNGQGTQPQHF.

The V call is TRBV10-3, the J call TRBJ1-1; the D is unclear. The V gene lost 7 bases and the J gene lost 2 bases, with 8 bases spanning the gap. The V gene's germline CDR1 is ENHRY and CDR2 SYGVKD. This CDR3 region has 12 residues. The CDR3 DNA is TGTGCCATCACGGAGGGCAACACTGAAGCTTTCTTT. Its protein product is CAITEGNTEAFF.

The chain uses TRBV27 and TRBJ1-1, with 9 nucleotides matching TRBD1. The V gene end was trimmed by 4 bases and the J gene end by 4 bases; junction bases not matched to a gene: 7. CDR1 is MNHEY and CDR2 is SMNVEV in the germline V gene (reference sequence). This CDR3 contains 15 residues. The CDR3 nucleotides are TGTGCCAGCAGTTCACAGGGGGCTGGGTTCACTGAAGCTTTCTTT. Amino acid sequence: CASSSQGAGFTEAFF.

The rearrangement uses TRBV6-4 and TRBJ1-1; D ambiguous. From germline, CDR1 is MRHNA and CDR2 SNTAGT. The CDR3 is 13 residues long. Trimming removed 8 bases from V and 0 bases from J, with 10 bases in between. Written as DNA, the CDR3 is TGTGCCAGCGAGAGGGATATGAACACTGAAGCTTTCTTT. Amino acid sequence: CASERDMNTEAFF.

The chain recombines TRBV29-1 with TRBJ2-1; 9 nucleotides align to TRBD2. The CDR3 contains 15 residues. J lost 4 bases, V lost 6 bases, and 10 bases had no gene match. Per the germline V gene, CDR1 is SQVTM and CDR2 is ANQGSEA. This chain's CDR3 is CSVLLSGSGYNEQFF. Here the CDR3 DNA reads TGCAGCGTACTCCTTAGCGGGAGTGGGTACAATGAGCAGTTCTTC.

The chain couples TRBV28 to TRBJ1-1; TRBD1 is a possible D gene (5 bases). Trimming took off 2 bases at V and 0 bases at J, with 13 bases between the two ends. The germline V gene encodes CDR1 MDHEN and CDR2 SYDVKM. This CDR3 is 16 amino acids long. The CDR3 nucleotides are TGTGCCAGCAGTTTACCTCAGGGTTTCCTGAACACTGAAGCTTTCTTT. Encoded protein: CASSLPQGFLNTEAFF.